The sequence of this T cell receptor beta chain was determined in a study of identical twins. V dropped 6 bases and J dropped 0; count of bases not matched to a gene: 8. This CDR3 contains 15 residues. Germline V gene lookup returns CDR1 MNHEY and CDR2 SVGEGT. This clonotype was observed a handful of times. Its antigen is as yet unknown. TCRdb ran MiXCR on the 5' RACE reads and lists one entry per CDR3 protein. In the table there are 430,000 or so distinct CDR3 sequences, roughly 26% of which are singletons. General observations from the study: Excess low generation probability was seen in twin-shared out-of-frame alpha sequences. Models came in too low on out-of-frame TCR alpha sharing in monozygotic twins.

These data are also associated with another study on T cells expressing NK-cell markers.

Specimen: CD4+ T cells sorted from blood. This chain joins TRBV6-2 or TRBV6-3 and TRBJ2-7; 7 nucleotides line up with TRBD1. This TCR was recovered from a woman between 18 and 29 years old in good health. Here the CDR3 DNA reads TGTGCCAGCAGCTTCGGACAGGTTAGCTCCTACGAGCAGTACTTC. Its protein is CASSFGQVSSYEQYF.